This TCR beta chain is drawn from a study of blood T cell repertoires in COVID-19 (dated by TCRdb to the early 2020s). Some background on the complete study: Collaborator samples came from the United States, Italy and Spain and covered acute and convalescent phases of COVID-19. Where available, HLA class I and class II types were obtained from metadata supplied by the sample provider rather than from assay-based typing. A de-identified subject ID, COVID-19 status, age in years and sex were almost always included in the sample metadata. The samples were drawn from the first 160 participants of the ongoing ImmuneRACE study and from 1,254 subjects provided by 6 global collaborators. Deeply sampled blood TCRbeta repertoires from subjects exposed to, actively infected with, or recovered from COVID-19 were included in the dataset. The repertoires were released in a freely available public database meant as a resource for research on the immune response to SARS-CoV-2. The prospective study material was composed of cDNA or gDNA derived from T cells, B-cell-depleted T cells, or PBMCs.

With regard to this clone: Its antigen target is currently unknown. The sample holds no much larger clone one base away, and base qualities are not on file.

V is cut back by 0 bases and J by 5 bases, with 2 bases in the junction unmatched. Inclusive of the bounding cysteine and phenylalanine, the CDR3 is 14 residues long. The retained sequence is limited to the CDR3, 42 bases, with the frame set at the first base. For CDR1 and CDR2, the germline V gene (reference sequence) lists GTSNPN and SVGIG. Study-level results and caveats: How much clinical and demographic metadata was included differed by source and by participant, and the metadata was provided uncurated.

TCRbeta CDR3 regions were amplified from genomic DNA using the immunoSEQ Assay, a bias-controlled multiplex PCR. In the original analysis: Within the assay, amplification of reference gene primers was used to estimate how many nucleated cells each sample contained. Sequence reads were collapsed and filtered to measure the absolute abundance of every unique TCRbeta CDR3 rearrangement. Productive Simpson clonality was computed per sample as the square root of Simpson's diversity index over productive rearrangements. TCRdb holds this immuneACCESS table with in-frame rearrangements only. Some clones are missing; in checked studies, unresolved V genes explain under half, and the rest has no known cause. The DNA gave D and trimming, while V, J and clone size come from that table. In all, the sample holds roughly 54,000 clones, and approximately 87% of those were seen once. 6.5% of the sample is taken by the ten largest.

One collaborating source in Seattle enrolled patients during active infection and followed them longitudinally through the course of disease. Collaborating institutions collected whole blood in K2EDTA tubes following their own protocols. Collaborator samples were shipped for TCRbeta analysis as frozen whole blood, isolated PBMCs, or DNA extracted from either sample type. The V gene is TRBV30 and the J gene is TRBJ1-2, and 11 junction bases match TRBD1. The TCR comes from a woman between 55 and 75 years old with COVID-19, enrolled during active disease. Input material: peripheral blood. The CDR3 region reads CAWSVRDRGYGYTF. The DNA sequence follows: TGTGCCTGGAGTGTACGGGACAGGGGGTATGGCTACACCTTC.